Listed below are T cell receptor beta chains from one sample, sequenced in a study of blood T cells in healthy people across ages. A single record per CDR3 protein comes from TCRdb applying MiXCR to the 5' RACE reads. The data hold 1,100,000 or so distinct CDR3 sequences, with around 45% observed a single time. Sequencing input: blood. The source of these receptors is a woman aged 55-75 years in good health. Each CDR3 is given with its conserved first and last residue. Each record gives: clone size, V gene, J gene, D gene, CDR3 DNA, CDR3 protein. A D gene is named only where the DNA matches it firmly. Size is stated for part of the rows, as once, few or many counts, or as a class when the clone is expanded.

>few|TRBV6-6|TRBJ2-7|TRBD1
TGTGCCAGCAGACGGACAGGGCCAGCCGAGCAGTACTTC
CASRRTGPAEQYF
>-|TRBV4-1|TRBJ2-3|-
TGCGCCAGCAGCCAAGAGTGGGGCAATTGGGATGATACGCAGTATTTT
CASSQEWGNWDDTQYF
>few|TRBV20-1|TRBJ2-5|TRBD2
TGCAGTGCTAGTCGGACTAGCGGGGGGAGAGAGACCCAGTACTTC
CSASRTSGGRETQYF
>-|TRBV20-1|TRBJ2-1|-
TGCAGTGCTAGAGCGGAAACTAGCACCGAGTACGGGATCAATGAGCAGTTCTTC
CSARAETSTEYGINEQFF
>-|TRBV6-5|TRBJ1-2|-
TGTGCCAGCGGGGGAGCAGACAGCGTCGTCTATGGCTACACCTTC
CASGGADSVVYGYTF
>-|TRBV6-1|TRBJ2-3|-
TGTGCCAGCAGTGAAGAGGGGCAGCGCACAGATACGCAGTATTTT
CASSEEGQRTDTQYF
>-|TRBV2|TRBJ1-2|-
TGTGCCAGCAGTGAAGGTGGGGCAGGGCTTAGGATAGAAGGCTACACCTTC
CASSEGGAGLRIEGYTF
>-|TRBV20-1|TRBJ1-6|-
TGCAGTGTTGATCAAAGGGGGGGAGATTCACCCCTCCACTTT
CSVDQRGGDSPLHF
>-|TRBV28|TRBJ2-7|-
TGTGCCAGCAGCGAGCCACAACGGGGACTCTACGAGCAGTACTTC
CASSEPQRGLYEQYF
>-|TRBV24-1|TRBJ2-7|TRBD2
TGTGCCACAAGGACTAGCGGGAGGCCCTACAATGAGCAGTACTTC
CATRTSGRPYNEQYF
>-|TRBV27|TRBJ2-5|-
TGTGCCAGCAGTTTATCTGGGTCGCCGGGAGAGACCCAGTACTTC
CASSLSGSPGETQYF
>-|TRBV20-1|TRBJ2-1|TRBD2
TGCAGTGCTAGAGAGTCTAGCGGGAGGGCCGCCTATGAGCAGTTCTTC
CSARESSGRAAYEQFF
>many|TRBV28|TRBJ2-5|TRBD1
TGTGCCAGCAGTTCCCCGGACAGGGGGCTAGAGACCCAGTACTTC
CASSSPDRGLETQYF
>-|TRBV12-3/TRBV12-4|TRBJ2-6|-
TGTGCCAGCACCACAACGTCGGGGACTGGGGCCAACGTCCTGACTTTC
CASTTTSGTGANVLTF
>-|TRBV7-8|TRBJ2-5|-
TGTGCCAGCAGCTTCCTAGCGTTGGAGACCCAGTACTTC
CASSFLALETQYF
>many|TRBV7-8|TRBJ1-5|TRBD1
TGTGCCAGCAGGCCAGGGGGAATGAGTAGCAATCAGCCCCAGCATTTT
CASRPGGMSSNQPQHF
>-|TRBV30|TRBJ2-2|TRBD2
TGTGCCTGGAGTACACTTAGCGGGAGGGTCACCGGGGAGCTGTTTTTT
CAWSTLSGRVTGELFF
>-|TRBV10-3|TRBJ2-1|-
TGTGCCATCAGTGCACCGGGAGCTAACAATGAGCAGTTCTTC
CAISAPGANNEQFF
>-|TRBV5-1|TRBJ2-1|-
TGCGCCAGCGCTTTGGGGTATGAGCAGTTCTTC
CASALGYEQFF
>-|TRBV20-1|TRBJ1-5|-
TGCAGTGCTAGTAGAGCTAATCAGCCCCAGCATTTT
CSASRANQPQHF
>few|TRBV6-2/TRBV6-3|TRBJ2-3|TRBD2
TGTGCCAGCAGGCGACTAGCGGGCATCACAGATACGCAGTATTTT
CASRRLAGITDTQYF
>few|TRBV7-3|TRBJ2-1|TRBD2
TGTGCCAGCAGCTTGGTTGCGGGGGATGAGCAGTTCTTC
CASSLVAGDEQFF
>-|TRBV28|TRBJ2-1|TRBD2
TGTGCCAGCAGCGAACCTAGCGGTAAACTCAATGAGCAGTTCTTC
CASSEPSGKLNEQFF
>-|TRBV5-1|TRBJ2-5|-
TGCGCCAGCAGCTTTCGCCCAGCAGGTGGCAATGAGCAGTACTTC
CASSFRPAGGNEQYF
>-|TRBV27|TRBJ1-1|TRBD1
TGTGCCAGCTCATCGGGACAGGGTTTAAGAGGAGCTTTCTTT
CASSSGQGLRGAFF
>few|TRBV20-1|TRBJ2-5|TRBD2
TGCAGTGCTAGCGGCGGGGGGCGCCAAGAGACCCAGTACTTC
CSASGGGRQETQYF
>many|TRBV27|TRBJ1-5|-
TGTGCCAGCAGGATCGGAGGGGGTGGTCAGCCCCAGCATTTT
CASRIGGGGQPQHF
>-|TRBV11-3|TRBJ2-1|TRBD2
TGTGCCAGCAGCTTAGACGGGGCTAGCGGGGCTTACAATGAGCAGTTCTTC
CASSLDGASGAYNEQFF
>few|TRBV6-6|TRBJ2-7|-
TGTGCCAGCGGGCCTCCTCGGGACGGACTCTACGAGCAGTACTTC
CASGPPRDGLYEQYF
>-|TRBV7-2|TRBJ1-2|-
TGTGCCAGCAGCTTACGTCCTTGGGGCTACACCTTC
CASSLRPWGYTF